Listed below are T cell receptor beta chains from one sample, sequenced in a study of immune evolution from preneoplasia to lung adenocarcinoma. The table came from immunoSEQ multiplex PCR; TCRdb's copy has only in-frame clones and leaves some out. The data show about 5,600 clones, with roughly 77% seen just once and over 8.5% held by the top ten. Material for sequencing was FFPE lung adenocarcinoma in situ tissue. These TCRs come from a person aged 55-80 years with lung adenocarcinoma. Each CDR3 is given without its conserved first and last residue. A D gene is named only where the DNA matches it firmly.

v_call: TRBV27; d_call: .; j_call: TRBJ1-1; cdr3_aa: ASSVQQSYEAF
v_call: TRBV20-1; d_call: .; j_call: TRBJ1-3; cdr3_aa: SVFFGNTIY
v_call: TRBV18; d_call: TRBD1; j_call: TRBJ1-6; cdr3_aa: ASSPFTAGTGNSPLH
v_call: TRBV9; d_call: .; j_call: TRBJ2-2; cdr3_aa: ASSVGDGANTGELF
v_call: TRBV7-9; d_call: .; j_call: TRBJ1-1; cdr3_aa: ASTGAAAMNTEAF
v_call: TRBV11-3; d_call: TRBD1; j_call: TRBJ2-7; cdr3_aa: ASRSGTAAYEQY
v_call: TRBV4-3; d_call: .; j_call: TRBJ1-1; cdr3_aa: ASSQDQGGAVGMNTEAF
v_call: TRBV5-4; d_call: .; j_call: TRBJ2-5; cdr3_aa: ASSSYSGVQETQY
v_call: TRBV7-2; d_call: TRBD1; j_call: TRBJ2-7; cdr3_aa: ASSLVTGGSYEQY
v_call: TRBV4-1; d_call: TRBD2; j_call: TRBJ2-3; cdr3_aa: ASSQESGGGADTQY
v_call: TRBV10-3; d_call: TRBD1; j_call: TRBJ1-2; cdr3_aa: AISAGQVINYGYT
v_call: TRBV6-5; d_call: TRBD1; j_call: TRBJ2-7; cdr3_aa: ASSYPPGQGHEQY
v_call: TRBV18; d_call: .; j_call: TRBJ1-6; cdr3_aa: ASSREPGNNSPLH
v_call: TRBV6-1; d_call: TRBD2; j_call: TRBJ2-5; cdr3_aa: ASTIAGVQETQY